This entry describes one TCR beta chain. This clone was picked up a small number of times. No cognate antigen has been identified for it. No much larger clonotype is one base removed from it; base qualities were not supplied. TCRbeta CDR3 regions were amplified from genomic DNA by means of the immunoSEQ Assay, a bias-controlled multiplex PCR. The paper's data handling went like this. Nucleated cell counts per sample were estimated from amplification of reference gene primers within the assay. Sequence reads were collapsed and filtered to measure the absolute abundance of every unique TCRbeta CDR3 rearrangement. For each sample, productive Simpson clonality was calculated as the square root of Simpson's diversity index over productive rearrangements. Imported from immuneACCESS, the table was reduced by TCRdb to in-frame sequences with V and J called. These copies leave out some clones; in studies compared against another copy, an unresolved V gene accounts for under half, and the cause of the remainder is not known. The V and J calls and clone size come from that table; D and trimming were worked out from the DNA. Within this sample are under 65,000 clones, with 75% to 90% of them counted one time only. Around 21% of the sample is taken by the ten largest.

This sample stems from a study of blood T cell repertoires in COVID-19 (dated by TCRdb to the early 2020s). Describing the broader study: Samples from collaborators originated in the United States, Italy and Spain and spanned both the acute and convalescent phases of COVID-19. The prospective study material was composed of cDNA or gDNA derived from T cells, B-cell-depleted T cells, or PBMCs. Deeply sampled blood TCRbeta repertoires from subjects exposed to, actively infected with, or recovered from COVID-19 were included in the dataset. A freely available public database, intended as a resource for researchers studying the immune response to SARS-CoV-2, is where the repertoires were released. The samples were drawn from two sources: the first 160 participants of the ongoing ImmuneRACE study, and 1,254 subjects contributed by 6 global collaborators. The sample metadata nearly always contained a de-identified subject ID, COVID-19 status, age in years and sex. Where available, HLA class I and class II types were obtained from metadata supplied by the sample provider rather than from assay-based typing.

One collaborating source in Seattle enrolled patients while the patients were actively infected and followed the patients over time throughout the course of disease. Each collaborating institution followed its own protocols to collect whole blood in K2EDTA tubes. For TCRbeta analysis, collaborators shipped samples as frozen whole blood, isolated PBMCs, or DNA extracted from either of those sample types. Study-wide findings and limitations: The amount of clinical and demographic metadata varied by source and participant and was provided uncurated.

Material: peripheral blood. This TCR came from a woman at least 80 years old with COVID-19, enrolled during active disease.

DNA sequence: TGTGCCAGCAGCGACCACAGGGGTCGGCAGCCCCAGCATTTT. It is translated as CASSDHRGRQPQHF. The chain uses TRBV7-9 and TRBJ1-5; TRBD1 lines up with 7 middle nucleotides. Including the terminal cysteine and phenylalanine, the CDR3 comprises 14 residues. Just CDR3 DNA is preserved here, 42 bases in frame from base 1. V ends up 5 bases short and J 7 bases short, with an unmatched junction base count of 8. The germline V gene (reference sequence) supplies CDR1 SEHNR and CDR2 FQNEAQ.